The clone carrying this T cell receptor (beta chain) was seen more than once but under ten times. Its cognate antigen is unknown. The source of the sample is a study of beta chain features in type 1 diabetes. V was cut by 5 bases and J by 0 bases, with 17 bases left in between. The CDR3 consists of 16 residues. The germline gives CDR1 MNHEY, CDR2 SMNVEV (reference sequence). Expressed TCRB transcripts were sequenced because the entire RNA isolate underwent reverse transcription. Clones were sequenced by immunoSEQ multiplex PCR, and TCRdb holds only the in-frame ones, with some missing. The table has around 500,000 clones, roughly 10% seen once; the top ten hold over 0.04%. Study-wide results and caveats: Type 1 diabetes patients had TCRB CDR3s that were shorter (moderately but significantly so) in all four CD4+ subsets.

The TCR comes from a woman under 30 in good health. The chain employs TRBV27 and TRBJ2-7, with a tentative D call TRBD2 (5 bases). Sequencing was carried out using naive CD4+ T cells from blood. CDR3 DNA sequence: TGTGCCAGCAGTAAGAACCGGGGAGCCCTCTCCTACGAGCAGTACGTC. Its translation is CASSKNRGALSYEQYV.